This T cell receptor beta chain was captured by sequencing in a study of cytotoxic CD8 clonotypes in ibrutinib-treated CLL. Study context: On average, fewer than 95,000 productive rearrangements and 260,000 or so productive templates per sample.

About this clone itself: At one end, the junction sequence differs from germline, possibly due to a read error.

This CDR3 has 13 amino acids. Germline CDR1 and CDR2: MDHEN and SYDVKM. The data were produced by immunoSEQ multiplex PCR, yet TCRdb's version contains in-frame clones alone and is incomplete. The data show around 310,000 clones, with just under 80% seen just once and more than 6% held by the top ten. The sequences come from PBMCs, collected before ibrutinib treatment. This sequence joins TRBV28 and TRBJ2-7; a weak D match, TRBD1 (6 bases). This TCR was sampled from a human donor with chronic lymphocytic leukemia. Here the CDR3 reads CASSLGIRGSPFF. CDR3 nucleotides: TGTGCCAGCAGTTTAGGGATAAGGGGGAGTCCATTCTTC.